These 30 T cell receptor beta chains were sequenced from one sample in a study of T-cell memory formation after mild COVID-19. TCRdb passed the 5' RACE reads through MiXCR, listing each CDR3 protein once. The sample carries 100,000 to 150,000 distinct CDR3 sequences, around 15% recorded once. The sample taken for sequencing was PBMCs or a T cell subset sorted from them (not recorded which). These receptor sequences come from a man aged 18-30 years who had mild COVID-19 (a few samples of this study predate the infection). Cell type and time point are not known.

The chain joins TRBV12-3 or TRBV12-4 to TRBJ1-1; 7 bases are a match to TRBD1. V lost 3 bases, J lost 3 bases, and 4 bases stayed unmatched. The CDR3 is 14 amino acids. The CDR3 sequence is CASSLTGMDTEAFF. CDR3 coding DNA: TGTGCCAGCAGTTTGACAGGGATGGACACTGAAGCTTTCTTT.

As DNA, the CDR3 is TGTGCCAGCAGCCCATACTACGAGCAGTACTTC. This codes for CASSPYYEQYF. The chain uses TRBV11-2 and TRBJ2-7, with D unclear. Between the trimmed V and J ends, which lost 5 bases and 3 bases, there was a span of 5 bases. The CDR3 consists of 11 residues. CDR1 is SGHAT and CDR2 is FQNNGV in the germline V gene. Looking up the rest from reference TRBV11-2 and TRBJ2-7 gives the full variable domain: EAGVAQSPRYKIIEKRQSVAFWCNPISGHATLYWYQQILGQGPKLLIQFQNNGVVDDSQLPKDRFSAERLKGVDSTLKIQPAKLEDSAVYLCASSPYYEQYFGPGTRLTVT.

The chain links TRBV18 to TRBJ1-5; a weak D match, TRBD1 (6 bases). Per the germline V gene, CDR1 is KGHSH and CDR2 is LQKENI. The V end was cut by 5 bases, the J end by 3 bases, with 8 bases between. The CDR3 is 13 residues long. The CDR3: CASSTGFNQPQHF. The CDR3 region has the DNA TGTGCCAGCTCAACAGGGTTCAATCAGCCCCAGCATTTT.

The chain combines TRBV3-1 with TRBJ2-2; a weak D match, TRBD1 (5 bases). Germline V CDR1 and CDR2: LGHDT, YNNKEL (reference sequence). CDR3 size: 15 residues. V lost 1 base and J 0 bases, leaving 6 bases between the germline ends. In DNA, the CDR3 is TGTGCCAGCAGCCAAGGGACATCGAACACCGGGGAGCTGTTTTTT. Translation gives CASSQGTSNTGELFF.

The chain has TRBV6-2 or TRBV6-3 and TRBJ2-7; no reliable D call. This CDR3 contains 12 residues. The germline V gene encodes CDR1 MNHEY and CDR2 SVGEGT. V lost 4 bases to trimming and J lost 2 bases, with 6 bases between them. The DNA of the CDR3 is TGTGCCAGCAGTTGGTCCGCCTACGAGCAGTACGTC. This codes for CASSWSAYEQYV.

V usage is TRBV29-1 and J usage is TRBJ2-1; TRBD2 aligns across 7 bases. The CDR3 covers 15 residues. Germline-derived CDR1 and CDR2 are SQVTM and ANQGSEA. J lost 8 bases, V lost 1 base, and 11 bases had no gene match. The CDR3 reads CSVEGLSWGGYEQFF. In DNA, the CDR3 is TGCAGCGTTGAAGGACTAAGCTGGGGAGGGTATGAGCAGTTCTTC.

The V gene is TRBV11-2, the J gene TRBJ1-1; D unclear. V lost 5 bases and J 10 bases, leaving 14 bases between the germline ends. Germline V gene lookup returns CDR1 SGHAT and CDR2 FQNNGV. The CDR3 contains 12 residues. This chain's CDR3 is CASSPPAPGAFF. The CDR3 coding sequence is TGTGCCAGCAGCCCCCCCGCTCCCGGAGCTTTCTTT.

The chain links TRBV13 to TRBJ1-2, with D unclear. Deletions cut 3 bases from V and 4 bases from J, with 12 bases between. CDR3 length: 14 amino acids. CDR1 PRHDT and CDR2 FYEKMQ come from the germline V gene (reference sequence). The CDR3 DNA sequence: TGTGCCAGCAGCTTGGGAGGGAACCCCTATGGCTACACCTTC. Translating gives CASSLGGNPYGYTF. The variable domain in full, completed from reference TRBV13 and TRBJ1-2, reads AAGVIQSPRHLIKEKRETATLKCYPIPRHDTVYWYQQGPGQDPQFLISFYEKMQSDKGSIPDRFSAQQFSDYHSELNMSSLELGDSALYFCASSLGGNPYGYTFGSGTRLTVV.

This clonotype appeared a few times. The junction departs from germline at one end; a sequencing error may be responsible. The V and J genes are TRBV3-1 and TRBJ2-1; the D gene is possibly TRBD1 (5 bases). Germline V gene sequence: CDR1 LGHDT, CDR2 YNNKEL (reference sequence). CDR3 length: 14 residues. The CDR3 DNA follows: TGTGCCAACAGCCCTGGACAATCTTACAATGAGCAGTTCTTC. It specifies CANSPGQSYNEQFF.

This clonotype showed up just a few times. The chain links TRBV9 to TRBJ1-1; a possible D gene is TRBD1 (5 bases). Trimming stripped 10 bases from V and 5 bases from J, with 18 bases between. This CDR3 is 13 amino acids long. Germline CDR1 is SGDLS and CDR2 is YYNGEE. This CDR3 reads CASATGVETEAFF. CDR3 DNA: TGTGCCTCAGCGACGGGGGTCGAGACTGAAGCTTTCTTT. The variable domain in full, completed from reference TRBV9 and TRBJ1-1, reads DSGVTQTPKHLITATGQRVTLRCSPRSGDLSVYWYQQSLDQGLQFLIQYYNGEERAKGNILERFSAQQFPDLHSELNLSSLELGDSALYFCASATGVETEAFFGQGTRLTVV.

The chain's CDR3 is CASSSGTVREPQHF. The CDR3 coding sequence is TGTGCCAGCAGTTCCGGGACGGTTCGTGAGCCCCAGCATTTT. V is TRBV12-3 or TRBV12-4 and J is TRBJ1-5, with D possibly matching TRBD1 (5 bases). CDR3 length: 14 residues. V lost 4 bases and J 8 bases, leaving 15 bases between the germline ends.

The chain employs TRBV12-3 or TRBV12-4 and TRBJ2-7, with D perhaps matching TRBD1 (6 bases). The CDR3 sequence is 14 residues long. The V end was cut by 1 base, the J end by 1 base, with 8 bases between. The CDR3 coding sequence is TGTGCCAGCAGTTTAGGGACAGCGTCCTACGAGCAGTACTTC. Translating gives CASSLGTASYEQYF.

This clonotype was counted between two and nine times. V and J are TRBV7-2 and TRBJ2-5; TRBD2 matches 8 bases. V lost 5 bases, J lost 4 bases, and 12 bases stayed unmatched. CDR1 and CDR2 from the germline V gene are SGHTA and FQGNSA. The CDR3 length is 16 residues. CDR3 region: CASSPSGGGWGETQYF. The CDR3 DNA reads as TGTGCCAGCAGCCCCTCTGGCGGGGGGTGGGGAGAGACCCAGTACTTC.

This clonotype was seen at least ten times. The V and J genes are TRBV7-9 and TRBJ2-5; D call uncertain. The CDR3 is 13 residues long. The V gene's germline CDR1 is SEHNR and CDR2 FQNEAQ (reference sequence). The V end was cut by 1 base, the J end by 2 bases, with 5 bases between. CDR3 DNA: TGTGCCAGCAGCTTAGAGGTACAAGAGACCCAGTACTTC. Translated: CASSLEVQETQYF.

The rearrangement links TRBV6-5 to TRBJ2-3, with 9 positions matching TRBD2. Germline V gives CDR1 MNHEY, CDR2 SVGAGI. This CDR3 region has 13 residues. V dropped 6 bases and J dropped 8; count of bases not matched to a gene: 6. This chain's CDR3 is CASSKLSGGTQYF. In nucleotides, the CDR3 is TGTGCCAGCAGCAAGCTTAGCGGGGGTACGCAGTATTTT.

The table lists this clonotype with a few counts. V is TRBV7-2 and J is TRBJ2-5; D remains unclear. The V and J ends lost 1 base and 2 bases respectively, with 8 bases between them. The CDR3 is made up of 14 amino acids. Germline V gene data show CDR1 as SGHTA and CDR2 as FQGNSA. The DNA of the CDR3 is TGTGCCAGCAGCTTAGTGTTTAATCAAGAGACCCAGTACTTC. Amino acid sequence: CASSLVFNQETQYF.

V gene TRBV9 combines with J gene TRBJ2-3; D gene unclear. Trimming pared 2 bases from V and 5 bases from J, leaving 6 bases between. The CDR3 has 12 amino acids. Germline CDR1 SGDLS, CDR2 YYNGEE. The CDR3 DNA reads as TGTGCCAGCAGCGTGGTTGGAGATACGCAGTATTTT. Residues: CASSVVGDTQYF.

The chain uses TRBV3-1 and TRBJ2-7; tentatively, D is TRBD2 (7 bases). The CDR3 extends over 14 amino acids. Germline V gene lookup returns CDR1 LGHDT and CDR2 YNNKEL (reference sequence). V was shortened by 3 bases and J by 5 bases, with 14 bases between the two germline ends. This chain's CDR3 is CASSQRGGLDEQYF. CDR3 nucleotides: TGTGCCAGCAGCCAGAGGGGGGGGCTCGACGAGCAGTACTTC.

The CDR3 spells CASSLWDSGANVLTF. CDR3 bases: TGTGCCAGCAGCTTATGGGACTCTGGGGCCAACGTCCTGACTTTC. The gene calls are TRBV11-2 and TRBJ2-6; no definite D call. The CDR3 extends over 15 amino acids. Germline V lookup: CDR1 SGHAT, CDR2 FQNNGV. The V gene lost 2 bases and the J gene lost 0 bases, with 5 bases spanning the gap.

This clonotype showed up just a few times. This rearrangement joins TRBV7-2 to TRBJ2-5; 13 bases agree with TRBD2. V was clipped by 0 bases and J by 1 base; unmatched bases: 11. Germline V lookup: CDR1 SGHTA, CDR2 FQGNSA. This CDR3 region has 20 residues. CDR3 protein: CASSLAPGLAGRSPQETQYF. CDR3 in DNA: TGTGCCAGCAGCTTAGCCCCGGGACTAGCGGGGCGATCCCCCCAAGAGACCCAGTACTTC.

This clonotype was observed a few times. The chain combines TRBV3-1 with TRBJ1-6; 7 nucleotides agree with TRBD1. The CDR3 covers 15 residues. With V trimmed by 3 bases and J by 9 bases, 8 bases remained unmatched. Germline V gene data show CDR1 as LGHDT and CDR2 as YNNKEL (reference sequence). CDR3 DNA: TGTGCCAGCAGCCAGCCGGGACAGCGAAGTTCACCCCTCCACTTT. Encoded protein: CASSQPGQRSSPLHF.

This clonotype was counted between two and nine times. The CDR3 reads CAARGGASEKLFF. In nucleotides, the CDR3 is TGTGCGGCCCGTGGGGGGGCAAGTGAAAAACTGTTTTTT. The gene calls are TRBV7-6 and TRBJ1-4, with D maybe TRBD1 (6 bases). The germline CDR1 and CDR2 sequences are SGHVS and FNYEAQ. The CDR3 runs to 13 residues.

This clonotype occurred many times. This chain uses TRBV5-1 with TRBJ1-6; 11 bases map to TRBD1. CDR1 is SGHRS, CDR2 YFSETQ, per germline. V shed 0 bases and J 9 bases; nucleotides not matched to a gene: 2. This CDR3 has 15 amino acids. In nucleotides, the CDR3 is TGCGCCAGCAGCTTGGAAGGGACAGGGGGTTCACCCCTCCACTTT. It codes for CASSLEGTGGSPLHF.

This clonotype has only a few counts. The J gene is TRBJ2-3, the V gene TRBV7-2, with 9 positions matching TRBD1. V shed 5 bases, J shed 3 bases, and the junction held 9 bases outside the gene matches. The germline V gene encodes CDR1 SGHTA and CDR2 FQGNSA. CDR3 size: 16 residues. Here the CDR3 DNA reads TGTGCCAGCAGCCCCGATCCGGGACAGGGAACAGATACGCAGTATTTT. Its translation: CASSPDPGQGTDTQYF.

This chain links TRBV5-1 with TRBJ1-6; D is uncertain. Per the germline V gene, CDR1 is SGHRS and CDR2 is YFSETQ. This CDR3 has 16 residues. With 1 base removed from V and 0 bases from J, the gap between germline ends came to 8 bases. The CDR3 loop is CASSLRSSSYNSPLHF. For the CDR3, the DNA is TGCGCCAGCAGCTTGAGGTCGAGCTCCTATAATTCACCCCTCCACTTT.

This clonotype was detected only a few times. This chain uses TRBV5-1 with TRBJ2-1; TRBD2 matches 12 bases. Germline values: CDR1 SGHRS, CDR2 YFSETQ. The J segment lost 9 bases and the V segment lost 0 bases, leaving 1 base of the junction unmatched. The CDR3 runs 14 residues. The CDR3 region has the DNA TGCGCCAGCAGCTTGGGACTAGCGGGGGTTGAGCAGTTCTTC. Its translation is CASSLGLAGVEQFF.

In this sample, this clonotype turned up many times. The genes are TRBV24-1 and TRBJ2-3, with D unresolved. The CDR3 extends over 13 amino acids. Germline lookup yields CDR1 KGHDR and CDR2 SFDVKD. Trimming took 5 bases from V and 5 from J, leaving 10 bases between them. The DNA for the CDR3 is TGTGCCACCAGTGGGAAGGGCAGAGATACGCAGTATTTT. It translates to CATSGKGRDTQYF.

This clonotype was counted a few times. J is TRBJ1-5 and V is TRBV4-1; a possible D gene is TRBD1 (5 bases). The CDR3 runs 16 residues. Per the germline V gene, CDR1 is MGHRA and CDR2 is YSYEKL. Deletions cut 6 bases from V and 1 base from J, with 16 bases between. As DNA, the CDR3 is TGCGCCAGCAGTCCCGGACATTCAGGCAGCAATCAGCCCCAGCATTTT. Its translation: CASSPGHSGSNQPQHF.

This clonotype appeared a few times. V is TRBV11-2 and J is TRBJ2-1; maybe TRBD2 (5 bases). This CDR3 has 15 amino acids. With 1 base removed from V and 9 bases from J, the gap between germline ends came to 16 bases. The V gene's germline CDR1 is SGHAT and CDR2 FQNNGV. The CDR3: CASSLGVTLVSEQFF. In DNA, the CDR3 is TGTGCCAGCAGCTTAGGTGTCACACTAGTTTCTGAGCAGTTCTTC.

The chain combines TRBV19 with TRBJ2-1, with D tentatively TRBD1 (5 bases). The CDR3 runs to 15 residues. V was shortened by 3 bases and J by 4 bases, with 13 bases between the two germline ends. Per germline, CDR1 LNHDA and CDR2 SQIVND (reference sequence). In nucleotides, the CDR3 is TGTGCCAGTAGTATCCACTTCAGGGATTACAATGAGCAGTTCTTC. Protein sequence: CASSIHFRDYNEQFF.